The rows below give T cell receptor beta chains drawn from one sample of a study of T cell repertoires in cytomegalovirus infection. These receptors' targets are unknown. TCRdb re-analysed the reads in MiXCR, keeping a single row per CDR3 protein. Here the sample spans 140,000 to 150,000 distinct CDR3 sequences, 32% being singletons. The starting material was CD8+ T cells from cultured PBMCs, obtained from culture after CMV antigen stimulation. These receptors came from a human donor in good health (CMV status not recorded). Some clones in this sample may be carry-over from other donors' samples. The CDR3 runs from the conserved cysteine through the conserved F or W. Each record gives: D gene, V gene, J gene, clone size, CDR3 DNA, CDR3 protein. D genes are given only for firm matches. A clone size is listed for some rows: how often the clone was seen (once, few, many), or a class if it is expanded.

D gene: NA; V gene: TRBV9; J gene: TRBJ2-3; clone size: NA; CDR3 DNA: TGTGCCAGCAGCGTAGAGGACACCCGCACAGATACGCAGTATTTT; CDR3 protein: CASSVEDTRTDTQYF
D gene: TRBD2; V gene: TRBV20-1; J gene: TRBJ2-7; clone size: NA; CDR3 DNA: TGCAGTGCTCCCGGGACTACTTACGAGCAGTACTTC; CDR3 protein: CSAPGTTYEQYF
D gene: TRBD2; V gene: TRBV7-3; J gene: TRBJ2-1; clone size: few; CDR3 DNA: TGTGCCAGCAGCTTCCGGCCTAGCGGATTTTACAATGAGCAGTTCTTC; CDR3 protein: CASSFRPSGFYNEQFF
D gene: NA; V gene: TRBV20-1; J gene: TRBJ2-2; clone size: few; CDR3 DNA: TGCAGTGCTAGAGACAGGGGGGCCGCCGGGGAGCTGTTTTTT; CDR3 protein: CSARDRGAAGELFF
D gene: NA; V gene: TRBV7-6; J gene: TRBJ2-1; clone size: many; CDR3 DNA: TGTGCCAGCAGCCCCTCGTGGGCCAACTCCTACAATGAGCAGTTCTTC; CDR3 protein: CASSPSWANSYNEQFF
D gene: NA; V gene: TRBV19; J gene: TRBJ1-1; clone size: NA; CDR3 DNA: TGTGCCAGTAGTTCCCTGGCTGAAGCTTTCTTT; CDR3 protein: CASSSLAEAFF
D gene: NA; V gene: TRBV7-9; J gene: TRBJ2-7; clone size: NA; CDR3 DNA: TGTGCCAGCAGCTCATCCGACCGAAACCCCTTTTACGAGCAGTACTTC; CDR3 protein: CASSSSDRNPFYEQYF
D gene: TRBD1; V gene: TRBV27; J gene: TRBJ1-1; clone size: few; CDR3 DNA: TGTGCCAGCAGTCTATCAGGGGGCGGCACTGAAGCTTTCTTT; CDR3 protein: CASSLSGGGTEAFF
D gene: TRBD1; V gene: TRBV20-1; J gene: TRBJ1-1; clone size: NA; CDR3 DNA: TGCAGTGCTAGTGGGACAGGGTTCACTGAAGCTTTCTTT; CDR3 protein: CSASGTGFTEAFF
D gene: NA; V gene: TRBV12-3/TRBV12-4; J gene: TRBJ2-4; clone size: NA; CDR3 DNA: TGTGCCAGCAGTCGGACTTACTTAGCCAAAAACATTCAGTACTTC; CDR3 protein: CASSRTYLAKNIQYF
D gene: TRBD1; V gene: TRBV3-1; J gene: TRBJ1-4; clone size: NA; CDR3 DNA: TGTGCCAGCAGCTCCCGGACAGGGAACGAAAAACTGTTTTTT; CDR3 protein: CASSSRTGNEKLFF
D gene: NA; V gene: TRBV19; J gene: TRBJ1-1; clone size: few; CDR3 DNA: TGTGCCAGTAGTATAGGTGGGCGGAACACTGAAGCTTTCTTT; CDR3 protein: CASSIGGRNTEAFF
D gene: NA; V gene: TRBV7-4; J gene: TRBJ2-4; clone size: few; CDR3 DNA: TGTGCCAGCAGCGTCGAGCGGGTTCTGGGTGGGAAAAACATTCAGTACTTC; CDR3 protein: CASSVERVLGGKNIQYF
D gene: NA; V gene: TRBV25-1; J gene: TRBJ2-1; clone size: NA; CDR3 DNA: TGTGCCAGCAGTGAAGCGGGGGCCTCCTACAATGAGCAGTTCTTC; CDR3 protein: CASSEAGASYNEQFF
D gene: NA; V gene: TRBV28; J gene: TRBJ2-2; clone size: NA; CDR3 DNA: TGTGCCAGCAGTTTTCCCGGGGGCGACACCGGGGAGCTGTTTTTT; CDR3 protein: CASSFPGGDTGELFF
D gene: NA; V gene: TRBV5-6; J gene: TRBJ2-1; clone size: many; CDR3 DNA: TGTGCCAGCAGCTATGGAGGCGTCCAGGGATGGGGTGAGCAGTTCTTC; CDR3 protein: CASSYGGVQGWGEQFF
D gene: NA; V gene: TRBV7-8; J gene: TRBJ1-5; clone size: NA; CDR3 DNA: TGTGCCAGCAGCCGATTTGGGGGCTTAGATCAGCCCCAGCATTTT; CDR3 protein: CASSRFGGLDQPQHF
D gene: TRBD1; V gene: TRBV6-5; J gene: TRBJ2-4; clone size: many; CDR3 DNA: TGTGCCAGCACTTCGAGGGGGCGCGAAAACATTCAGTACTTC; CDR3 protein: CASTSRGRENIQYF
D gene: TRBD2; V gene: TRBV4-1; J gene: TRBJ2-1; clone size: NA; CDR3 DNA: TGCGCCAGCAGCCAAGATCTAGCTAGCGGGGTGTACAATGAGCAGTTCTTC; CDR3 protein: CASSQDLASGVYNEQFF